This T cell receptor beta chain was retrieved from a study of shared clonotypes between healthy human individuals. Study details: Researchers assigned three CD4 naive, three CD4 memory, two CD8 naive and one CD8 memory plate to each donor. Overall study findings and caveats: Generation probabilities were higher for clonotypes shared across all four sorted-subset donors than for unshared ones.

As for this clone: The target antigen is unknown.

The germline CDR1 and CDR2 sequences are LNHNV and YYDKDF (reference sequence). The germline V and J ends were trimmed by 6 bases and 1 base, with 18 bases remaining between them. CDR3 length: 16 residues. The data were produced by immunoSEQ multiplex PCR, yet TCRdb's version contains in-frame clones alone and is incomplete. This sample yields 2 million to 2.5 million clones, of which approximately 94% are seen a single time; 0.36% belongs to the top ten. The donor population consisted of healthy HIV-negative adults with no recent acute infections or vaccinations. The chain combines TRBV15 with TRBJ2-5; D perhaps matches TRBD2 (5 bases). Sequencing used naive CD4+ T cells from PBMCs. Indicated subset: CD45RA+ positively selected. The TCR originated in a man aged 18 to 30 in good health. Some clones in this sample may be carry-over from other donors' samples. CDR3 in amino acids: CATRGWRATSQETQYF. In nucleotides, the CDR3 is TGTGCCACCAGAGGCTGGCGGGCCACATCCCAAGAGACCCAGTACTTC.